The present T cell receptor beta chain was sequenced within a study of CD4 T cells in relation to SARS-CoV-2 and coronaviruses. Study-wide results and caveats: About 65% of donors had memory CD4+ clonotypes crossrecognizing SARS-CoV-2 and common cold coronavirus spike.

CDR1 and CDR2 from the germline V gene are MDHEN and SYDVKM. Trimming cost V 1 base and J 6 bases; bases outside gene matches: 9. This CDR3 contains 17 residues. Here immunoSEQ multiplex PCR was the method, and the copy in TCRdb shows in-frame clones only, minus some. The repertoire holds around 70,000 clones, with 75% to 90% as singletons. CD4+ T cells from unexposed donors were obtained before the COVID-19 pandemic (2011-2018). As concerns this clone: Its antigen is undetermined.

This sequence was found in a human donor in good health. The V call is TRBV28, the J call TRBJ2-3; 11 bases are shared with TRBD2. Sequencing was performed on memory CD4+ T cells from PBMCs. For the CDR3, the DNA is TGTGCCAGCAGTTTATCACTAGCGGGGGCGCGGGGGGATACGCAGTATTTT. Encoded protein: CASSLSLAGARGDTQYF.